This T cell receptor beta chain was recovered during a study of T cell responses to AZD1222 COVID-19 vaccine. The study, taken as a whole, reports: White British ancestry dominated among donors, who included more females, and clonal diversity was possibly underestimated. Spike-specific TCR breadth and depth both grew after two AZD1222 doses. Repertoires were obtained solely post-peak T cell response. Among AZD1222 vaccinees, only 5 to 7 were seropositive at baseline.

Clones were read by immunoSEQ multiplex PCR, and TCRdb kept only the in-frame ones, dropping some. The repertoire holds 45,000 to 70,000 clones, around 87% seen once, with approximately 16% in the top ten. CDR1 is SGHDN, CDR2 FVKESK, per germline. The CDR3 extends over 16 amino acids. J gave up 5 bases and V 4 bases, and 5 bases lay outside the gene matches. This clone was seen only once. Its target is not known. The origin of this receptor is an adult in good health. The sequencing here drew on peripheral blood, taken on day 0 of AZD1222 vaccination. The chain uses TRBV14 and TRBJ1-6; 10 nucleotides agree with TRBD1. CDR3 sequence (DNA): TGTGCCAGCAGCCCCTGGACAGGGGGAAATAATTCACCCCTCCACTTT. Translating it yields CASSPWTGGNNSPLHF.